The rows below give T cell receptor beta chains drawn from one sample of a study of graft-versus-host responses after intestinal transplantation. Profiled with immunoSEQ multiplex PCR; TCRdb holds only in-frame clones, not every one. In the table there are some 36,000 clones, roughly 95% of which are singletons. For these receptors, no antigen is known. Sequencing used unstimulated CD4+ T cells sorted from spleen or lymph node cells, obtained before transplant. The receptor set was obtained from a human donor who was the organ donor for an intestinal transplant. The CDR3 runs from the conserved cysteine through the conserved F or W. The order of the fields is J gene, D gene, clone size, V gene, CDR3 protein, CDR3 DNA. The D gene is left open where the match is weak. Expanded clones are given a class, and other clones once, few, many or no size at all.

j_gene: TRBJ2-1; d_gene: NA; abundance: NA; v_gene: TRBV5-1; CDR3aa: CASSLGNSEQFF; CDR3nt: TGCGCCAGCAGCTTGGGTAACAGTGAGCAGTTCTTC
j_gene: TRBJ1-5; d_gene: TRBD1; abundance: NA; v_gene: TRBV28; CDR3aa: CASRPGQGRQPQHF; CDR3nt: TGTGCCAGCAGACCGGGACAGGGCCGGCAGCCCCAGCATTTT
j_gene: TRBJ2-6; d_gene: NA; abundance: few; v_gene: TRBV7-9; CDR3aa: CASSTRNSGANVLTF; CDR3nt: TGTGCCAGCAGCACCCGAAACTCTGGGGCCAACGTCCTGACTTTC
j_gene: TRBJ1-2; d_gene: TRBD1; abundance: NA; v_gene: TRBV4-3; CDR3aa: CASSQGRVDRDSYGYTF; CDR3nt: TGCGCCAGCAGCCAAGGTCGGGTGGACAGGGATAGCTATGGCTACACCTTC
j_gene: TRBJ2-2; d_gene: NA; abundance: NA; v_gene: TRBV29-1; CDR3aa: CSASDSRTTGELFF; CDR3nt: TGCAGCGCTTCGGACAGTCGGACCACCGGGGAGCTGTTTTTT
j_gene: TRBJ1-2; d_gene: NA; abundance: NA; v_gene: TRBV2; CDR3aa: CASSEDGTGIFYGYTF; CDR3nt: TGTGCCAGCAGTGAAGATGGAACAGGAATATTCTATGGCTACACCTTC
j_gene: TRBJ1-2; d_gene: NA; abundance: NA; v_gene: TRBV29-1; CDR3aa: CSVVGPTGLNYGYTF; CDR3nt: TGCAGCGTTGTTGGCCCAACAGGACTTAACTATGGCTACACCTTC
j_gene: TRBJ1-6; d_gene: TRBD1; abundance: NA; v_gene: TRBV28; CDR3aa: CASTPGQAGVVYNSPLHF; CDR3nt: TGTGCCAGCACTCCTGGACAGGCTGGAGTGGTCTATAATTCACCCCTCCACTTT
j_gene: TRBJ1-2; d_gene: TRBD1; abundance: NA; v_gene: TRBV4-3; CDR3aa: CASSQGGTVYGYTF; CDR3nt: TGCGCCAGCAGCCAAGGCGGGACAGTCTATGGCTACACCTTC
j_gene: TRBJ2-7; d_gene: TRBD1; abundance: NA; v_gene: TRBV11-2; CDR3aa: CASSLVTGRTYEQYF; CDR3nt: TGTGCCAGCAGCTTAGTGACAGGGAGAACCTACGAGCAGTACTTC
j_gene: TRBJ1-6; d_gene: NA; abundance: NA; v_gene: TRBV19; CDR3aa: CASSITQGTNSPLHF; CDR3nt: TGTGCCAGTAGTATTACTCAGGGTACGAACTCACCCCTCCACTTT
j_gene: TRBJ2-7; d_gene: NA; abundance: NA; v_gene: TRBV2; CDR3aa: CASSQVGIHEQYF; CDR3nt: TGTGCCAGCAGCCAGGTAGGGATCCACGAGCAGTACTTC
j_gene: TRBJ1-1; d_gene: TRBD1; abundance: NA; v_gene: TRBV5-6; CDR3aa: CASSPNRGPMNTEAFF; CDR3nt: TGTGCCAGCAGCCCTAACAGGGGGCCCATGAACACTGAAGCTTTCTTT
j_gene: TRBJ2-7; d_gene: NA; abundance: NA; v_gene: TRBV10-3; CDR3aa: CAISESYNEQYF; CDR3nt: TGTGCCATCAGTGAGTCGTATAACGAGCAGTACTTC
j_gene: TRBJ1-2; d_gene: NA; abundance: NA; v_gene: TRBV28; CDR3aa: CASSKGYYGYTF; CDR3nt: TGTGCCAGCAGTAAGGGGTACTATGGCTACACCTTC
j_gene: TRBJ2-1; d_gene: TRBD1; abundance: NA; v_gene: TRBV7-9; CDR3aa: CASSFPTGITNEQFF; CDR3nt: TGTGCCAGCAGCTTCCCGACAGGGATCACCAATGAGCAGTTCTTC
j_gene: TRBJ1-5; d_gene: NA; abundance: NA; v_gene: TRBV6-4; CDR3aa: CASSINGGNQPQHF; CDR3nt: TGTGCCAGCAGTATAAATGGGGGCAATCAGCCCCAGCATTTT
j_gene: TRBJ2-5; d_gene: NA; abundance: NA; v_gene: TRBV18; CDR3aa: CASSWDPRETQYF; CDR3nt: TGTGCCAGCTCTTGGGACCCCCGGGAGACCCAGTACTTC